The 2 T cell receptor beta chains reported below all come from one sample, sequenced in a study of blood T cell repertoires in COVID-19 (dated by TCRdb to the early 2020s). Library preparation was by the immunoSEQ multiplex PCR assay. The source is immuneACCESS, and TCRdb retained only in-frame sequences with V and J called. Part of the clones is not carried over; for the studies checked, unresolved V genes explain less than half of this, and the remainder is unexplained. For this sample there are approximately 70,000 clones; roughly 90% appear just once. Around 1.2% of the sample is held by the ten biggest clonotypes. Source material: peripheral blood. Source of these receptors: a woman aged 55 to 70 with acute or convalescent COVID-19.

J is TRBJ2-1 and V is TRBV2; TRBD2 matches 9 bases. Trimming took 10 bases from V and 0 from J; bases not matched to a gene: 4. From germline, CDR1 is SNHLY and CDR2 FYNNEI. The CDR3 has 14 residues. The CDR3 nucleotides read TGTGCCAACCTAGCGGGAAGCTCCTACAATGAGCAGTTCTTC. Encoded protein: CANLAGSSYNEQFF.

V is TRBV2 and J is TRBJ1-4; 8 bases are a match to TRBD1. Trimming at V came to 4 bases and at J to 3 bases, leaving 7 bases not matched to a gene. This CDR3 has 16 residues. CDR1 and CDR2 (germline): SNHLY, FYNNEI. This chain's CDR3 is CASSVMDRVSNEKLFF. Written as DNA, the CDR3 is TGTGCCAGCAGTGTAATGGACAGGGTATCTAATGAAAAACTGTTTTTT.